This T cell receptor (beta chain) came from a study of T cell responses to AZD1222 COVID-19 vaccine. Method: immunoSEQ multiplex PCR; TCRdb's copy keeps in-frame clones and lacks some. The sample includes around 99,000 clones, over 80% of them seen just once. The trim removed 0 bases at V and 11 bases at J, leaving 1 base unmatched. The CDR3 is 11 amino acids. CDR1 and CDR2 (germline): DFQATT, SNEGSKA (reference sequence). Sequenced here: peripheral blood, sampled 28 days after the second AZD1222 dose. This rearrangement joins TRBV20-1 to TRBJ1-1; 9 bases fit TRBD1. This clonotype originated in an adult who received the AZD1222 COVID-19 vaccine. The CDR3 DNA sequence: TGCAGTGCTAGAGATGACAGGGGGGCTTTCTTT. This encodes CSARDDRGAFF.